This TCR beta chain was recorded in a study of OX40 agonist ivuxolimab in advanced cancers. Study-level information: Earlier anti-PD-1, anti-PD-L1 or anti-CTLA-4 therapy was permitted; under 50% had received some.

This table comes from immunoSEQ multiplex PCR, and its TCRdb copy is limited to in-frame clones, with some not included. This sample has 60,000 to 85,000 clones, with roughly 90% found just once. Sequences were derived from CD4+ or CD8+ T cells sorted from blood, sampled in a trial of the OX40 agonist ivuxolimab. This sequence was found in an adult with an advanced solid tumor such as melanoma, head and neck, liver or kidney cancer.

This CDR3 reads CASSQDFRQGATGELFF. The CDR3 DNA reads TGCGCCAGCAGCCAAGATTTTAGGCAGGGGGCGACCGGGGAGCTGTTTTTT. This chain joins TRBV4-3 and TRBJ2-2, with 8 nucleotides matching TRBD1. The junction had 8 bases not matched to a gene; V was cut back by 0 bases and J by 5 bases. The CDR3 contains 17 residues. Per germline, CDR1 LGHNA and CDR2 YSLEER.